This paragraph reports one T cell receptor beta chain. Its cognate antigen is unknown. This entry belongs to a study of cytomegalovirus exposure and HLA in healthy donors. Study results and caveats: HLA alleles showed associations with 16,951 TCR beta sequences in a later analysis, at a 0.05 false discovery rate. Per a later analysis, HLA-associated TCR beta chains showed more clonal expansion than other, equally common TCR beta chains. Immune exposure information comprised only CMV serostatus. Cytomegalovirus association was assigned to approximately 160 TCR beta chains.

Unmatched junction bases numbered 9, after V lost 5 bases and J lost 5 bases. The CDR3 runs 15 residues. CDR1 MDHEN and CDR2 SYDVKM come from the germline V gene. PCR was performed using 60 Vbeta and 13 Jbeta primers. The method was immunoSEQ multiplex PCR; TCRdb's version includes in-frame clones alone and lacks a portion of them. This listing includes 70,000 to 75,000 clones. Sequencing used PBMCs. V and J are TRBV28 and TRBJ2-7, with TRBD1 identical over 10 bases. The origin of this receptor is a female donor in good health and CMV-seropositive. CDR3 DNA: TGTGCCAGCAGTACCTCCGGGACAGGGGTCGACGAGCAGTACTTC. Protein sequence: CASSTSGTGVDEQYF. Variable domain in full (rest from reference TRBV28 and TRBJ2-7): DVKVTQSSRYLVKRTGEKVFLECVQDMDHENMFWYRQDPGLGLRLIYFSYDVKMKEKGDIPEGYSVSREKKERFSLILESASTNQTSMYLCASSTSGTGVDEQYFGPGTRLTVT.